Listed below are T cell receptor beta chains from one sample, sequenced in a study of T cells after posttransplantation cyclophosphamide. Generated by immunoSEQ multiplex PCR, the TCRdb table keeps only in-frame clones and is missing some. This repertoire holds approximately 13,000 clones, and none appear only once. Sequenced material: PBMCs, taken 950 to 1,200 days after allogeneic stem cell transplant with posttransplant cyclophosphamide. The source of these receptors is a female patient between 40 and 50 years old who received an allogeneic stem cell transplant from a related donor, was CMV-positive, and had no GVHD. Some T cells may have originated in the graft donor. The CDR3 runs from the conserved cysteine through the conserved F or W. A D gene is named only where the DNA matches it firmly. Size tells how often a clone was seen (once, few, many) or the class of an expanded clone, and some rows leave it out.

j_gene,abundance,d_gene,v_gene,CDR3aa,CDR3nt
TRBJ2-1,many,.,TRBV9,CASSHTSRGLSYNEQFF,TGTGCCAGCAGCCATACATCGCGGGGGCTCTCCTACAATGAGCAGTTCTTC
TRBJ2-3,many,.,TRBV5-1,CASSSRVILARDTQYF,TGCGCCAGCAGCTCCCGGGTAATACTAGCAAGGGATACGCAGTATTTT
TRBJ1-5,many,TRBD1,TRBV4-1,CASSQSDRGLSNQPQHF,TGCGCCAGCAGCCAGAGCGACAGGGGGCTTAGCAATCAGCCCCAGCATTTT
TRBJ1-5,few,.,TRBV7-2,CASSLGQGQPQHF,TGTGCCAGCAGCTTGGGGCAGGGCCAGCCCCAGCATTTT
TRBJ2-2,.,.,TRBV11-3,CASSPPRTGELFF,TGTGCCAGCAGCCCCCCTCGGACCGGGGAGCTGTTTTTT
TRBJ2-7,few,.,TRBV9,CASFFKQGTAYEQYF,TGTGCCAGTTTTTTCAAGCAGGGGACGGCCTACGAGCAGTACTTC
TRBJ2-1,many,TRBD1,TRBV7-6,CASSFPGTGTHNEQFF,TGTGCCAGCAGCTTCCCCGGGACAGGGACCCACAATGAGCAGTTCTTC
TRBJ2-1,.,TRBD2,TRBV7-3,CASSLNPLAGRDNEQFF,TGTGCCAGCAGCTTAAATCCCCTAGCGGGGCGAGACAATGAGCAGTTCTTC
TRBJ2-5,many,TRBD2,TRBV6-5,CASGVAGGDQYF,TGTGCCAGTGGGGTTGCCGGGGGGGACCAGTACTTC
TRBJ2-7,.,.,TRBV25-1,CASSPPARAYEQYF,TGTGCCAGCAGTCCTCCAGCTCGGGCCTACGAGCAGTACTTC
TRBJ2-1,many,.,TRBV19,CASSKGGVGGDLYNEQFF,TGTGCCAGTAGTAAGGGGGGAGTGGGGGGGGACCTATACAATGAGCAGTTCTTC
TRBJ2-7,few,TRBD1,TRBV4-1,CASSQWDRLSYEQYF,TGCGCCAGCAGCCAGTGGGACAGGTTGTCCTACGAGCAGTACTTC